The 13 T cell receptor beta chains presented below share a single source sample, sequenced in a study of CD4 T cells in relation to SARS-CoV-2 and coronaviruses (dated by TCRdb to the early 2020s). These receptors' targets are unknown. CD4+ T cells from unexposed donors were collected before the COVID-19 pandemic (2011-2018). After about 10 days of culture, CD4+ T cells were isolated with the EasySep CD4+ T cell isolation kit. The method was the immunoSEQ multiplex PCR assay. TCRdb's version of the immuneACCESS table is confined to in-frame rearrangements and falls short of the full clone set. An unresolved V gene accounts for under half of the shortfall where checked; the remainder is of unknown origin. The sample yields approximately 26,000 clones; roughly 66% were counted once. The ten largest clones capture roughly 21% of the sample. Sequencing was done on a sample of CD4+ T cells from PBMCs, cultured in vitro. Receptors originate from a human donor in good health.

The rearrangement links TRBV11-2 to TRBJ2-7; 10 bases match TRBD2. V lost 6 bases to trimming and J lost 5 bases; unmatched junction nucleotides: 13. This CDR3 is built from 16 residues. CDR1 is SGHAT and CDR2 is FQNNGV in the germline V gene. CDR3 bases: TGTGCCAGCAGTACTGGTCCAGCGGGAGGGCCCCACGAGCAGTACTTC. Translation: CASSTGPAGGPHEQYF.

This clone came up a few times. The rearrangement joins TRBV12-3 or TRBV12-4 to TRBJ1-4; possibly TRBD1 for D (6 bases). This CDR3 has 13 amino acids. V was cut by 3 bases and J by 8 bases, with 10 bases left in between. In nucleotides, the CDR3 is TGTGCCAGCAGTTTGGGGGCTGGAGAAAAACTGTTTTTT. It encodes CASSLGAGEKLFF.

The chain carries TRBV4-3 and TRBJ1-1; 11 positions agree with TRBD1. V lost 3 bases to trimming and J lost 11 bases; unmatched junction nucleotides: 11. The CDR3 spans 15 residues. CDR1 and CDR2 (germline): LGHNA, YSLEER. CDR3 amino acids: CASSHLAGQGAGAFF. The DNA of the CDR3 is TGCGCCAGCAGCCACCTCGCCGGACAGGGGGCTGGCGCTTTCTTT.

The genes are TRBV30 and TRBJ2-7, with 10 nucleotides matching TRBD2. This CDR3 contains 15 residues. V was clipped by 0 bases and J by 3 bases; unmatched bases: 5. Germline CDR1 GTSNPN, CDR2 SVGIG (reference sequence). The CDR3: CAWSVRSSGSYEQYF. The DNA for the CDR3 is TGTGCCTGGAGTGTACGGTCTAGCGGGAGCTACGAGCAGTACTTC.

This chain links TRBV9 with TRBJ1-6, with D uncertain. Germline V gene lookup returns CDR1 SGDLS and CDR2 YYNGEE. Trimming removed 3 bases at V and 7 bases at J, with 8 bases between. CDR3 length equals 13 residues. CDR3 in amino acids: CASSAGYNSPLHF. CDR3 bases: TGTGCCAGCAGCGCGGGGTACAATTCACCCCTCCACTTT.

This clone appeared a single time. The chain employs TRBV11-2 and TRBJ2-5; 12 bases line up with TRBD2. CDR1 SGHAT and CDR2 FQNNGV come from the germline V gene. The length of the CDR3 is 18 residues. V shed 2 bases, J shed 2 bases, and the junction held 9 bases outside the gene matches. The CDR3 spells CASSLYSLAGGTQETQYF. As DNA, the CDR3 is TGTGCCAGCAGCTTATACTCACTAGCGGGGGGCACACAAGAGACCCAGTACTTC. Full variable domain (missing parts from reference TRBV11-2 and TRBJ2-5): EAGVAQSPRYKIIEKRQSVAFWCNPISGHATLYWYQQILGQGPKLLIQFQNNGVVDDSQLPKDRFSAERLKGVDSTLKIQPAKLEDSAVYLCASSLYSLAGGTQETQYFGPGTRLLVL.

This clone was observed a single time. The V call is TRBV5-4, the J call TRBJ1-1; D is unresolved. Germline CDR1 and CDR2: SGHNT and YYREEE (reference sequence). Trimming stripped 3 bases from V and 3 bases from J, with 15 bases between. This CDR3 spans 15 amino acids. This chain's CDR3 is CASSSRLRVHTEAFF. The CDR3 DNA reads as TGTGCCAGCAGCTCCCGATTGAGGGTCCACACTGAAGCTTTCTTT.

There are a few counts of this clone. This chain links TRBV5-4 with TRBJ2-7; 7 bases agree with TRBD2. V lost 1 base to trimming and J lost 0 bases; unmatched junction nucleotides: 10. This CDR3 has 17 residues. Germline assignment: CDR1 SGHNT and CDR2 YYREEE (reference sequence). CDR3 region: CASSLTIRTSASYEQYF. Written as DNA, the CDR3 is TGTGCCAGCAGCTTGACCATAAGAACTAGCGCCTCCTACGAGCAGTACTTC.

The chain links TRBV4-3 to TRBJ1-2; D gene uncertain. V was clipped by 0 bases and J by 7 bases, with 9 bases between them. The CDR3 is 13 residues long. Germline CDR1 is LGHNA and CDR2 is YSLEER. In nucleotides, the CDR3 is TGCGCCAGCAGCCAAGAGTTCGGAAGTGGCTACACCTTC. It is translated as CASSQEFGSGYTF.

This chain uses TRBV5-4 with TRBJ2-1; TRBD2 matches 8 bases. CDR1 is SGHNT and CDR2 is YYREEE in the germline V gene (reference sequence). The trim removed 4 bases at V and 7 bases at J, leaving 7 bases unmatched. The CDR3 is 14 residues long. In DNA, the CDR3 is TGTGCCAGCAGCGGCCCGGGACTAGGAAATGAGCAGTTCTTC. Translated, it gives CASSGPGLGNEQFF. Full variable domain (missing parts from reference TRBV5-4 and TRBJ2-1): ETGVTQSPTHLIKTRGQQVTLRCSSQSGHNTVSWYQQALGQGPQFIFQYYREEENGRGNFPPRFSGLQFPNYSSELNVNALELDDSALYLCASSGPGLGNEQFFGPGTRLTVL.

The rearrangement uses TRBV5-1 and TRBJ2-1; 11 bases map to TRBD1. The germline CDR1 and CDR2 sequences are SGHRS and YFSETQ. After removal of 2 bases from V and 9 bases from J, the junction contained 4 bases not matched to a gene. This CDR3 contains 14 residues. This CDR3 reads CASSFRTGGGEQFF. The CDR3 DNA reads TGCGCCAGCAGCTTCCGGACAGGGGGCGGTGAGCAGTTCTTC.

The chain joins TRBV5-1 to TRBJ1-4; no firm D call. With 1 base removed from V and 0 bases from J, the gap between germline ends came to 7 bases. In germline, CDR1 is SGHRS, CDR2 YFSETQ. The CDR3 is 15 residues long. CDR3 in DNA: TGCGCCAGCAGCTTGTCATCAGCAACTAATGAAAAACTGTTTTTT. As protein: CASSLSSATNEKLFF.

This clone showed up just a few times. DNA for the CDR3: TGTGCCAGCAGCGTAGGGGGAACGAACACCGGGGAGCTGTTTTTT. Translation gives CASSVGGTNTGELFF. V gene TRBV9 combines with J gene TRBJ2-2; D gene unclear. V lost 0 bases and J lost 0, with 6 bases in between. The length of the CDR3 is 15 residues. From germline, CDR1 is SGDLS and CDR2 YYNGEE. Looking up the rest from reference TRBV9 and TRBJ2-2 gives the full variable domain: DSGVTQTPKHLITATGQRVTLRCSPRSGDLSVYWYQQSLDQGLQFLIQYYNGEERAKGNILERFSAQQFPDLHSELNLSSLELGDSALYFCASSVGGTNTGELFFGEGSRLTVL.